The next 22 T cell receptor beta chains were all read from a single sample in a study of neoadjuvant nivolumab and ipilimumab in lung cancer. TCRdb's copy holds only in-frame clones and misses some; the assay was immunoSEQ multiplex PCR. Seen here are 30,000 to 35,000 clones, 90% observed once, and the top ten hold around 5%. This specimen consisted of peripheral blood, obtained after neoadjuvant nivolumab, alone or with ipilimumab, at or shortly before surgery. These receptors were collected from an adult with non-small cell lung cancer.

This clone was observed a single time. The chain recombines TRBV6-6 with TRBJ2-3, with TRBD2 identical over 11 bases. Losses at the gene ends were 5 bases for V and 0 bases for J; bases not matched to a gene: 1. CDR3 length: 15 residues. Germline CDR1 reads MNHNY; CDR2 reads SVGAGI (reference sequence). For the CDR3, the DNA is TGTGCCAGCAGTCGGACTAGCGGGAGCACAGATACGCAGTATTTT. The encoded protein is CASSRTSGSTDTQYF.

The gene calls are TRBV6-1 and TRBJ1-1; D is perhaps TRBD1 (5 bases). CDR1 and CDR2 (germline): MNHNS, SASEGT. Trimming stripped 6 bases from V and 4 bases from J, with 15 bases between. The length of the CDR3 is 14 residues. This CDR3 reads CASRVAWGSTEAFF. As DNA, the CDR3 is TGTGCCAGCAGGGTAGCCTGGGGCAGCACTGAAGCTTTCTTT.

This sequence joins TRBV25-1 and TRBJ1-2, with unresolved D. With 2 bases removed from V and 4 bases from J, the gap between germline ends came to 11 bases. CDR1 and CDR2 from the germline V gene are MGHDK and SYGVNS. This CDR3 is 14 amino acids long. CDR3 DNA: TGTGCCAGCAGTGAAATGCGGTCAGCCTATGGCTACACCTTC. Translation gives CASSEMRSAYGYTF.

The sample holds one count of this clone. The chain couples TRBV7-2 to TRBJ1-2; D remains ambiguous. The CDR3 has 14 residues. CDR1 SGHTA and CDR2 FQGNSA come from the germline V gene. V lost 5 bases, J lost 5 bases, and 15 bases lay in between. The CDR3 DNA reads as TGTGCCAGCAGCCCCACAGCATTGGGGTATGGCTACACCTTC. Amino acids: CASSPTALGYGYTF.

This sequence joins TRBV18 and TRBJ1-2, with D hard to call. This CDR3 is built from 15 residues. The germline V gene encodes CDR1 KGHSH and CDR2 LQKENI. The germline V and J ends were trimmed by 3 bases and 4 bases, with 15 bases remaining between them. The CDR3 coding sequence is TGTGCCAGCTCACCCCTTGCGGAGGGAACCTATGGCTACACCTTC. Translation: CASSPLAEGTYGYTF.

The chain carries TRBV10-3 and TRBJ2-7; TRBD2 matches at 12 bases. Germline values: CDR1 ENHRY, CDR2 SYGVKD. The ends lost 6 bases at V and 1 base at J; junction bases unmatched: 7. The CDR3 sequence is 16 residues long. The DNA for the CDR3 is TGTGCCATCAGGGATACGACTAGCGGGAGTTCCTACGAGCAGTACTTC. Protein: CAIRDTTSGSSYEQYF.

The J gene is TRBJ2-7, the V gene TRBV6-5, with D perhaps TRBD1 (6 bases). The CDR3 runs 15 residues. Germline CDR1 and CDR2: MNHEY and SVGAGI. The V gene lost 2 bases and the J gene lost 1 base, with 12 bases spanning the gap. The CDR3 DNA is TGTGCCAGCAGTTACATGGGCAGGGGATCCTACGAGCAGTACTTC. This gives the protein CASSYMGRGSYEQYF.

V usage is TRBV18 and J usage is TRBJ2-2, with D unresolved. Germline V lookup: CDR1 KGHSH, CDR2 LQKENI. This CDR3 region has 15 residues. The V and J ends lost 2 bases and 3 bases respectively, with 10 bases between them. CDR3 nucleotide sequence: TGTGCCAGCTCACCAATAGTGAGACACACCGGGGAGCTGTTTTTT. It translates to CASSPIVRHTGELFF.

The V call is TRBV5-1, the J call TRBJ1-4, with 7 bases that match TRBD1. Germline V CDR1 and CDR2: SGHRS, YFSETQ. Unmatched junction bases numbered 4, after V lost 2 bases and J lost 3 bases. The CDR3 sequence is 15 residues long. The CDR3 reads CASSLQGIPNEKLFF. The CDR3 DNA sequence: TGCGCCAGCAGCTTACAGGGGATCCCTAATGAAAAACTGTTTTTT.

This clone was detected only a few times. The CDR3 loop is CASSFRSTDTQYF. In DNA form, the CDR3 reads TGTGCCAGCAGCTTCCGAAGCACAGATACGCAGTATTTT. The chain recombines TRBV5-8 with TRBJ2-3; D call uncertain. V was shortened by 2 bases and J by 0 bases, with 4 bases between the two germline ends. The CDR3 totals 13 residues. Per the germline V gene, CDR1 is SGHTS and CDR2 is YDEGEE.

This chain uses TRBV7-9 with TRBJ1-1; 7 bases map to TRBD1. The CDR3 is 13 amino acids. Germline V gene lookup returns CDR1 SEHNR and CDR2 FQNEAQ (reference sequence). With V trimmed by 0 bases and J by 11 bases, 6 bases remained unmatched. The CDR3 nucleotides are TGTGCCAGCAGCTTAGCTCACAGGGGTGGGGCTTTCTTT. Translation: CASSLAHRGGAFF.

The rearrangement uses TRBV5-1 and TRBJ2-3, with TRBD1 matching 7 bases. The V gene's germline CDR1 is SGHRS and CDR2 YFSETQ. V lost 4 bases to trimming and J lost 3 bases; unmatched junction nucleotides: 17. CDR3 length: 18 residues. The CDR3 DNA sequence: TGCGCCAGCAGCCCGACCCGAAGACAGGGTTATGGGACAGATACGCAGTATTTT. Its protein product is CASSPTRRQGYGTDTQYF.

This clone was detected once. V is TRBV29-1 and J is TRBJ2-1, with 7 bases identical to TRBD1. V shed 4 bases and J 0 bases; nucleotides not matched to a gene: 9. Germline CDR1 is SQVTM and CDR2 is ANQGSEA. CDR3 length: 16 amino acids. CDR3: CSVAGSTGSSYNEQFF. The CDR3, as DNA: TGCAGCGTTGCGGGGTCGACAGGGAGCTCCTACAATGAGCAGTTCTTC.

The chain carries TRBV10-1 and TRBJ2-7; 10 bases line up with TRBD1. CDR3 size: 14 residues. The V gene's germline CDR1 is WNHNN and CDR2 SYGVQD (reference sequence). The V and J ends lost 4 bases and 6 bases, in that order; junction bases with no gene match: 6. The CDR3 DNA sequence: TGCGCCAGCAGTGGCCGGACAGGGGGGGGCGAGCAGTACTTC. Its protein product is CASSGRTGGGEQYF.

The chain carries TRBV6-6 and TRBJ2-7; 8 bases are a match to TRBD1. The CDR3 sequence is 13 residues long. The V segment lost 5 bases and the J segment 2 bases; nucleotides outside the gene matches: 2. Looked up from germline, CDR1 is MNHNY and CDR2 is SVGAGI (reference sequence). The CDR3 DNA follows: TGTGCCAGCAGTGGGACAGGACCCTACGAGCAGTACTTC. Protein: CASSGTGPYEQYF.

The gene calls are TRBV10-3 and TRBJ1-1, with D tentatively TRBD1 (6 bases). V gave up 0 bases and J gave up 9 bases, with 8 bases separating them. The germline gives CDR1 ENHRY, CDR2 SYGVKD. This CDR3 has 12 amino acids. The CDR3 DNA reads TGTGCCATCAGTGAGTCTACAGGGAAAGCTTTCTTT. Residues: CAISESTGKAFF.

This chain connects TRBV7-8 to TRBJ2-1, with 10 bases lining up with TRBD1. Germline-derived CDR1 and CDR2 are SGHVS and FQNEAQ. The CDR3 extends over 14 amino acids. V dropped 3 bases and J dropped 12; count of bases not matched to a gene: 8. The CDR3 nucleotides read TGTGCCAGCAGCTTTACTGGGACAGGGGCTGGGCAGTTCTTC. Encoded protein: CASSFTGTGAGQFF.

The chain has TRBV5-5 and TRBJ2-7; the D gene is possibly TRBD1 (6 bases). The germline CDR1 and CDR2 sequences are SGHKS and YYEKEE (reference sequence). The CDR3 contains 15 residues. Trimming removed 4 bases from V and 4 bases from J, with 18 bases in between. The CDR3 coding sequence is TGTGCCAGCAGCCCGCAGGCAGGGGCGCGTTACGAGCAGTACTTC. As protein: CASSPQAGARYEQYF. Full variable domain (outside the CDR3, taken from reference TRBV5-5 and TRBJ2-7): DAGVTQSPTHLIKTRGQQVTLRCSPISGHKSVSWYQQVLGQGPQFIFQYYEKEERGRGNFPDRFSARQFPNYSSELNVNALLLGDSALYLCASSPQAGARYEQYFGPGTRLTVT.

V is TRBV7-8 and J is TRBJ2-3; 9 bases map to TRBD2. CDR3 size: 19 residues. Trimming removed 3 bases from V and 0 bases from J; junction bases left unmatched: 13. Germline CDR1 SGHVS, CDR2 FQNEAQ. CDR3 loop: CASSFSTAGGPTSTDTQYF. CDR3 sequence (DNA): TGTGCCAGCAGCTTTAGCACAGCGGGGGGACCCACTAGCACAGATACGCAGTATTTT.

This chain connects TRBV11-3 to TRBJ2-2; tentative D call: TRBD2 (5 bases). The CDR3 length is 13 residues. V shed 5 bases and J shed 5 bases, with 9 bases lying between them. Germline assignment: CDR1 SGHNT and CDR2 YENEEA. CDR3 protein: CASSPRVTGELFF. CDR3 in DNA: TGTGCCAGCAGCCCGAGGGTGACCGGGGAGCTGTTTTTT.

The CDR3 DNA follows: TGTGCCAGCTCACCAGGGATTAGGGGGGCGAGCACTGAAGCTTTCTTT. It translates to CASSPGIRGASTEAFF. The gene calls are TRBV18 and TRBJ1-1, with TRBD1 as a possible D gene (6 bases). The CDR3 extends over 16 amino acids. Germline V gives CDR1 KGHSH, CDR2 LQKENI. Trimming pared 2 bases from V and 4 bases from J, leaving 17 bases between.

The genes are TRBV5-4 and TRBJ1-4; a possible D gene is TRBD1 (6 bases). Germline lookup yields CDR1 SGHNT and CDR2 YYREEE (reference sequence). The CDR3 is made up of 16 amino acids. V shed 2 bases and J shed 3 bases, with 14 bases lying between them. CDR3 sequence reads: CASSLTTGTPNEKLFF. The CDR3 DNA follows: TGTGCCAGCAGCTTAACCACCGGGACACCTAATGAAAAACTGTTTTTT. The whole variable domain, remainder taken from reference TRBV5-4 and TRBJ1-4, is ETGVTQSPTHLIKTRGQQVTLRCSSQSGHNTVSWYQQALGQGPQFIFQYYREEENGRGNFPPRFSGLQFPNYSSELNVNALELDDSALYLCASSLTTGTPNEKLFFGSGTQLSVL.